Here is one TCR beta chain with its context. Its antigen remains unidentified. This specimen belongs to a study of shared clonotypes between healthy human individuals. Sequencing used immunoSEQ multiplex PCR; TCRdb keeps in-frame clones, though not all of them. This table has about 580,000 clones, 95% to 98% appearing once. Positive CCR7 selection of CD45RO-negative cells yielded the naive CD8 cells, and terminally differentiated effector memory CD45RA+ cells were excluded. Germline CDR1 WNHNN, CDR2 SYGVQD (reference sequence). Trimming at V came to 6 bases and at J to 6 bases, leaving 12 bases not matched to a gene. The CDR3 contains 17 residues. Overall study findings and caveats: On the whole, naive subsets had larger estimated richness than memory subsets had.

The chain is built from TRBV10-1 and TRBJ2-2; 11 nucleotides line up with TRBD2. Sequenced: naive CD8+ T cells sorted from blood. The receptor's source is a man aged 25 to 40 in good health. CDR3 DNA: TGCGCCAGCAGAACAACGGCGGCTAGCGGGAGGCCCGGGGAGCTGTTTTTT. It translates to CASRTTAASGRPGELFF.